The following is a T cell receptor (beta chain) sequence with its context. In the original analysis: Amplifying reference gene primers gave estimates of nucleated cell counts. The data were produced by immunoSEQ multiplex PCR, yet TCRdb's version contains in-frame clones alone and is incomplete. The V and J calls and the clone size are those of that table, but D and trimming were determined from the DNA. Found here are 250,000 to 300,000 clones, around 87% of them singletons; the top ten hold about 3.5%. V was clipped by 6 bases and J by 7 bases, with 9 bases between them. The germline CDR1 and CDR2 sequences are MNHEY and SVGAGI. This CDR3 is built from 11 residues. The sample belongs to a study of blood T cell repertoires in COVID-19. Turning to the study itself: The cDNA or gDNA used as material had been derived from T cells, B-cell-depleted T cells, or PBMCs.

This receptor was obtained from a man younger than 35 with active or convalescent COVID-19. The sequenced material came from peripheral blood. The rearrangement joins TRBV6-5 to TRBJ1-1, with D possibly being TRBD1 (5 bases). CDR3: CASRYDSEAFF. CDR3 nucleotide sequence: TGTGCCAGCAGGTACGACAGTGAAGCTTTCTTT.